The T cell receptor (beta chain) described here comes from a study of blood T cell repertoires in COVID-19. The CDR3 contains 14 residues. CDR1 is DFQATT and CDR2 is SNEGSKA in the germline V gene (reference sequence). The J segment lost 4 bases and the V segment lost 3 bases, leaving 6 bases of the junction unmatched. Here immunoSEQ multiplex PCR was the method, and the copy in TCRdb shows in-frame clones only, minus some. In the table there are over 200,000 clones, around four fifths of which are singletons. J is TRBJ1-5 and V is TRBV20-1; TRBD1 matches at 7 bases. The origin of this receptor is a woman over 75 with active or convalescent COVID-19. The sample taken for sequencing was peripheral blood. The CDR3 bases are TGCAGTGCTAGTATGGGACAGTCTAATCAGCCCCAGCATTTT. Amino acid sequence: CSASMGQSNQPQHF.